The 21 T cell receptor beta chains below all came from one sample that was sequenced in a study of cytomegalovirus exposure and HLA in healthy donors. Assay: immunoSEQ multiplex PCR; the TCRdb copy retains only in-frame clones and omits some. The table records roughly 130,000 clones, 85% to 90% of them present only once. The specimen sequenced was PBMCs. Every receptor here comes from a man aged 30-40 years in good health and CMV-seronegative.

This chain uses TRBV7-3 with TRBJ2-2, with a tentative D call TRBD2 (6 bases). The V and J ends lost 4 bases and 4 bases respectively, with 10 bases between them. Looked up from germline, CDR1 is SGHTA and CDR2 is FQGTGA. The CDR3 consists of 14 residues. This CDR3 reads CASSSEGSTGELFF. DNA of the CDR3: TGTGCCAGCAGCTCGGAGGGGTCCACCGGGGAGCTGTTTTTT.

J is TRBJ2-5 and V is TRBV5-1; 7 nucleotides agree with TRBD2. The CDR3 is 13 amino acids. The V and J ends lost 5 bases and 3 bases, in that order; junction bases with no gene match: 4. Germline V gives CDR1 SGHRS, CDR2 YFSETQ. CDR3 coding DNA: TGCGCCAGCAGAGCGGGATACGAAGAGACCCAGTACTTC. The encoded protein is CASRAGYEETQYF.

This rearrangement joins TRBV13 to TRBJ2-2, with 11 positions matching TRBD2. V shed 5 bases and J 4 bases; nucleotides not matched to a gene: 6. The CDR3 has 16 residues. The germline V gene has CDR1 PRHDT and CDR2 FYEKMQ (reference sequence). The CDR3 spells CASSPRLAGPTGELFF. The DNA of the CDR3 is TGTGCCAGCAGCCCTAGACTAGCGGGACCCACCGGGGAGCTGTTTTTT.

The table lists this clone with a few counts. This rearrangement joins TRBV30 to TRBJ1-1; D uncertain. This CDR3 contains 13 residues. In germline, CDR1 is GTSNPN, CDR2 SVGIG (reference sequence). V was pared by 1 base and J by 3 bases, with 9 bases between. In nucleotides, the CDR3 is TGTGCCTGGAGTGGGGCAGGTCACACTGAAGCTTTCTTT. Amino acids: CAWSGAGHTEAFF.

This chain connects TRBV7-9 to TRBJ1-2; 12 positions match TRBD1. V lost 1 base and J lost 8; bases outside the gene matches: 5. Germline CDR1 reads SEHNR; CDR2 reads FQNEAQ (reference sequence). There are 15 residues in the CDR3. CDR3 sequence (DNA): TGTGCCAGCAGCTTAGAGGGACAGGGGGCGAGAGGCTACACCTTC. Its protein product is CASSLEGQGARGYTF.

This clone is a singleton in its sample. The chain carries TRBV29-1 and TRBJ2-7; 8 nucleotides agree with TRBD2. The V segment lost 4 bases and the J segment 4 bases; nucleotides outside the gene matches: 9. The germline gives CDR1 SQVTM, CDR2 ANQGSEA. This CDR3 contains 14 residues. CDR3 loop: CSVAPSGPFYEQYF. In nucleotides, the CDR3 is TGCAGCGTTGCCCCTAGCGGGCCATTTTACGAGCAGTACTTC.

The rearrangement links TRBV5-1 to TRBJ2-7; D is ambiguous. V was clipped by 5 bases and J by 2 bases, with 11 bases between them. Germline CDR1 is SGHRS and CDR2 is YFSETQ. The CDR3 covers 13 residues. The CDR3 coding sequence is TGCGCCAGCAGTACGGGTACTACCTACGAGCAGTACTTC. It codes for CASSTGTTYEQYF.

V usage is TRBV5-1 and J usage is TRBJ2-3, with unresolved D. V was clipped by 1 base and J by 0 bases, with 9 bases between them. The germline gives CDR1 SGHRS, CDR2 YFSETQ. This CDR3 is 15 amino acids long. The CDR3 DNA follows: TGCGCCAGCAGCTTGTTTGCGGATAGCACAGATACGCAGTATTTT. This sequence encodes CASSLFADSTDTQYF.

The chain is built from TRBV11-2 and TRBJ2-1, with D hard to call. Germline loops: CDR1 SGHAT, CDR2 FQNNGV. The CDR3 runs to 14 residues. V lost 0 bases, J lost 8 bases, and 11 bases lay in between. Here the CDR3 DNA reads TGTGCCAGCAGCTTAGAAATAGCCACCCATGAGCAGTTCTTC. Translation gives CASSLEIATHEQFF.

The chain carries TRBV6-1 and TRBJ2-7, with TRBD2 matching over 11 bases. After removal of 7 bases from V and 5 bases from J, the junction contained 4 bases not matched to a gene. CDR3 size: 13 residues. Germline CDR1 is MNHNS and CDR2 is SASEGT. The CDR3 here is CASKTSGNDEQYF. The DNA of the CDR3 is TGTGCCAGCAAGACTAGCGGGAACGACGAGCAGTACTTC.

The gene calls are TRBV6-1 and TRBJ2-7; 8 positions agree with TRBD2. V dropped 7 bases and J dropped 6; count of bases not matched to a gene: 8. The CDR3 is 13 residues long. From germline, CDR1 is MNHNS and CDR2 SASEGT. The CDR3 is CASTNQRGGEQYF. In DNA, the CDR3 is TGTGCCAGCACCAACCAACGGGGGGGCGAGCAGTACTTC.

V gene TRBV10-3 combines with J gene TRBJ1-1, with a possible D match to TRBD1 (5 bases). V lost 3 bases and J 0 bases, leaving 17 bases between the germline ends. The germline CDR1 and CDR2 sequences are ENHRY and SYGVKD. The CDR3 loop spans 17 amino acids. The CDR3 loop reads CAISDSGQGGMNTEAFF. The CDR3 DNA reads as TGTGCCATCAGTGATTCCGGGCAGGGCGGCATGAACACTGAAGCTTTCTTT.

The genes are TRBV6-1 and TRBJ2-6; D is unresolved. The CDR3 length is 12 residues. The germline gives CDR1 MNHNS, CDR2 SASEGT. Trimming cost V 10 bases and J 4 bases, with 8 bases left between them. The CDR3: CATALGANVLTF. In DNA form, the CDR3 reads TGTGCCACCGCACTCGGGGCCAACGTCCTGACTTTC.

V and J are TRBV7-2 and TRBJ1-1; D perhaps matches TRBD1 (5 bases). Germline CDR1 and CDR2: SGHTA and FQGNSA. CDR3 length: 15 amino acids. The germline V and J ends were trimmed by 4 bases and 0 bases, with 12 bases remaining between them. Written as DNA, the CDR3 is TGTGCCAGCAGCTGGGACGGGAGCCTGAACACTGAAGCTTTCTTT. Translating it yields CASSWDGSLNTEAFF.

The genes are TRBV19 and TRBJ2-6, with D possibly being TRBD1 (5 bases). Trimming removed 7 bases at V and 0 bases at J, with 16 bases between. Germline CDR1 LNHDA, CDR2 SQIVND (reference sequence). The CDR3 is 17 amino acids. CDR3 protein: CASTDSFLRSGANVLTF. The CDR3 DNA reads TGTGCCAGTACCGACAGTTTCCTCCGCTCTGGGGCCAACGTCCTGACTTTC.

Relative to its sample, this clone is medium-sized (0.01 to 0.1%). The V gene is TRBV28, the J gene TRBJ1-1; maybe TRBD1 (6 bases). V lost 6 bases to trimming and J lost 6 bases, with 17 bases between them. The CDR3 covers 14 residues. Germline V gene lookup returns CDR1 MDHEN and CDR2 SYDVKM. For the CDR3, the DNA is TGTGCCAGCAGCCGTTCAGGGGAAGTAGCTGAAGCTTTCTTT. This translates into CASSRSGEVAEAFF. The whole variable domain, filled in from reference TRBV28 and TRBJ1-1, reads DVKVTQSSRYLVKRTGEKVFLECVQDMDHENMFWYRQDPGLGLRLIYFSYDVKMKEKGDIPEGYSVSREKKERFSLILESASTNQTSMYLCASSRSGEVAEAFFGQGTRLTVV.

The chain couples TRBV19 to TRBJ1-2; D might be TRBD1 (6 bases). Trimming took off 6 bases at V and 6 bases at J, with 14 bases between the two ends. The germline gives CDR1 LNHDA, CDR2 SQIVND (reference sequence). The CDR3 loop spans 13 amino acids. CDR3 amino acids: CASRLQGENGYTF. DNA for the CDR3: TGTGCCAGTAGGTTACAGGGAGAAAATGGCTACACCTTC.

The chain employs TRBV5-1 and TRBJ1-2; D possibly corresponds to TRBD1 (6 bases). Between the trimmed V and J ends, which lost 6 bases and 1 base, there was a span of 13 bases. The CDR3 is made up of 14 amino acids. Per germline, CDR1 SGHRS and CDR2 YFSETQ. The CDR3 nucleotides read TGCGCCAGCAACGCGGCAGGGGATAACTATGGCTACACCTTC. Protein: CASNAAGDNYGYTF.

The chain employs TRBV6-7 and TRBJ1-1; the D gene is possibly TRBD1 (6 bases). TRBV6-7 counts as an open reading frame of uncertain function. The CDR3 totals 12 residues. Trimming pared 9 bases from V and 2 bases from J, leaving 10 bases between. CDR3 DNA sequence: TGTGCCAGTAGACAGGATAACACTGAAGCTTTCTTT. This codes for CASRQDNTEAFF.

This clone occurred once. This chain uses TRBV6-5 with TRBJ2-1; 7 bases agree with TRBD2. The CDR3 contains 13 residues. Germline trimming cut 6 bases from V and 9 bases from J; bases unmatched to any gene: 8. Germline assignment: CDR1 MNHEY and CDR2 SVGAGI. CDR3 in amino acids: CASRVGGKGEQFF. The CDR3 nucleotides read TGTGCCAGCAGAGTCGGGGGGAAGGGTGAGCAGTTCTTC.

The chain employs TRBV18 and TRBJ1-2; TRBD1 matches at 7 bases. CDR1 KGHSH and CDR2 LQKENI come from the germline V gene. Trimming at V came to 5 bases and at J to 5 bases, leaving 5 bases not matched to a gene. This CDR3 comprises 13 residues. DNA of the CDR3: TGTGCCAGCTCAGTTCCGACAGGGTATGGCTACACCTTC. This encodes CASSVPTGYGYTF.